Listed below are T cell receptor beta chains from one sample, sequenced in a study of Graves' ophthalmopathy and Graves' hyperthyroidism. Via MiXCR, TCRdb re-called the multiplex PCR reads, giving one row per CDR3 protein. The sample lists 650,000 to 900,000 distinct CDR3 sequences, 40% occurring once. The specimen sequenced was peripheral blood. The receptors originated from an adult man with Graves' ophthalmopathy. Each CDR3 is given with its conserved first and last residue. A D gene is named only where the DNA matches it firmly. The listing skips clone size in some rows; elsewhere it reads once, few, many or a size class.

abundance,v_gene,d_gene,j_gene,CDR3aa,CDR3nt
few,TRBV2,.,TRBJ2-7,CASSRDQPYEQYF,TGTGCCAGCAGTCGGGACCAGCCCTACGAGCAGTACTTC
.,TRBV10-3,TRBD1,TRBJ1-1,CASGRQGAHTEAFF,TGTGCCAGCGGGAGACAGGGGGCGCACACTGAAGCTTTCTTT
.,TRBV2,.,TRBJ1-6,CASSYSLGRRSQFSPLHF,TGTGCCAGCAGTTACTCCCTTGGCAGGAGATCCCAATTCTCACCCCTCCACTTT
few,TRBV9,.,TRBJ2-5,CASSRGYKRETQYF,TGTGCCAGCAGCCGAGGGTACAAGAGAGAGACCCAGTACTTC
.,TRBV7-9,.,TRBJ1-1,CASSPTPAGPGTEAFF,TGTGCCAGCAGCCCCACCCCTGCAGGGCCGGGTACTGAAGCTTTCTTT
.,TRBV20-1,TRBD1,TRBJ1-2,CSANTGGSYGYTF,TGCAGTGCTAACACAGGGGGTTCCTATGGCTACACCTTC
.,TRBV12-3/TRBV12-4,.,TRBJ1-2,CASSLSQGGNYGYTF,TGTGCCAGCAGTTTAAGCCAGGGAGGGAACTATGGCTACACCTTC
many,TRBV2,TRBD1,TRBJ1-2,CASSRGQVFFGYTF,TGTGCCAGCAGTAGGGGACAGGTTTTTTTCGGCTACACCTTC
.,TRBV10-3,TRBD1,TRBJ1-1,CASSPVTGVPFF,TGTGCCAGCAGTCCCGTTACAGGGGTCCCTTTCTTT
.,TRBV28,.,TRBJ2-7,CASRPSLGAEDYEQYF,TGTGCCAGCAGGCCAAGTCTCGGAGCGGAAGACTACGAGCAGTACTTC
once,TRBV29-1,TRBD1,TRBJ1-1,CSSRTGNTEAFF,TGCAGCTCCCGGACAGGGAACACTGAAGCTTTCTTT
.,TRBV20-1,.,TRBJ1-5,CSARDWTPPRGSNQPQHF,TGCAGTGCTAGAGATTGGACACCACCTAGGGGTAGCAATCAGCCCCAGCATTTT
.,TRBV5-4,TRBD1,TRBJ2-5,CASRTGQYLETQYF,TGTGCCAGCAGGACGGGACAGTATCTGGAGACCCAGTACTTC
.,TRBV9,.,TRBJ1-2,CASSPPGGSVQGYTF,TGTGCCAGCAGCCCACCGGGGGGTTCCGTTCAAGGCTACACCTTC
few,TRBV3-1,.,TRBJ2-7,CASSQGRPHEQYF,TGTGCCAGCAGCCAAGGCAGGCCCCACGAGCAGTACTTC
.,TRBV7-9,.,TRBJ1-6,CASSPYASTRLNSPLHF,TGTGCCAGCAGCCCTTACGCAAGCACGCGATTAAATTCACCCCTCCACTTT
few,TRBV9,.,TRBJ2-7,CASSPRDLTYEQYF,TGTGCCAGCAGCCCCCGGGACTTGACCTACGAGCAGTACTTC
many,TRBV5-1,.,TRBJ1-5,CASSLSADQPQHF,TGCGCCAGCAGCCTCTCAGCTGATCAGCCCCAGCATTTT